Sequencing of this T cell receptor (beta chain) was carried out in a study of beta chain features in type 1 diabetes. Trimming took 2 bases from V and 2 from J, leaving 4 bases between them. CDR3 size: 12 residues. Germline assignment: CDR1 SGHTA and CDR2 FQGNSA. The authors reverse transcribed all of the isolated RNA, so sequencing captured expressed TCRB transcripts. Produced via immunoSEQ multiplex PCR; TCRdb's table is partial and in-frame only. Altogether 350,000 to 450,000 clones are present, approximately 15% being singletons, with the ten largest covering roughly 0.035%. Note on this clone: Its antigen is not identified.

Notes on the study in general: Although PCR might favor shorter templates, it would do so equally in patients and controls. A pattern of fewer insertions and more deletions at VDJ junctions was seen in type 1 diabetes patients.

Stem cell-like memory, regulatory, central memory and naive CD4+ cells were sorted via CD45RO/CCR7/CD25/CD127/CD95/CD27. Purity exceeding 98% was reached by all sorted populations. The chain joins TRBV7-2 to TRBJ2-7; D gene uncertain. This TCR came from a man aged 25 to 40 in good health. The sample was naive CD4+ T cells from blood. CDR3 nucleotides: TGTGCCAGCAGCTTATTAACCTACGAGCAGTACTTC. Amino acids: CASSLLTYEQYF.